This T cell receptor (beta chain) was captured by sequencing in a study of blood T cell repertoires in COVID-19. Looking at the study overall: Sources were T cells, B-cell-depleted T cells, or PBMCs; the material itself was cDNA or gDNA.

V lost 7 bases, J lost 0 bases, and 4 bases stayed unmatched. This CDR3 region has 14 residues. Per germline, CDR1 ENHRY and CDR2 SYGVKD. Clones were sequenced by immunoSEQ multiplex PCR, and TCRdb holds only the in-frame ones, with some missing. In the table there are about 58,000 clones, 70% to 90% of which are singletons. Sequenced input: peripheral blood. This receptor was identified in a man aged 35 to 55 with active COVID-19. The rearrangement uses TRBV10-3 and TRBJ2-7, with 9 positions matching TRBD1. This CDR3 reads CAITRTGVSYEQYF. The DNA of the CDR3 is TGTGCCATCACCAGGACAGGGGTCTCCTACGAGCAGTACTTC.